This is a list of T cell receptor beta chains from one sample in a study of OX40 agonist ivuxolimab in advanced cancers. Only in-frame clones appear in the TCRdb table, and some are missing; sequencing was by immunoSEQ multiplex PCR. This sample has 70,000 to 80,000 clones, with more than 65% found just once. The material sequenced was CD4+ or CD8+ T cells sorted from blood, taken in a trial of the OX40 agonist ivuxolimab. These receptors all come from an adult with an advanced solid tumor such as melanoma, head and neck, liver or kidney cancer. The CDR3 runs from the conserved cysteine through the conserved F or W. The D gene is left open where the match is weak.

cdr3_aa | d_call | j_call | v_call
CASRDRGPGFPGTDTQYF | TRBD1 | TRBJ2-3 | TRBV19
CASSLPSSYNEQFF | . | TRBJ2-1 | TRBV5-6
CATSRDTQLYRGDEQFF | TRBD1 | TRBJ2-1 | TRBV15
CASSLERTANTEAFF | . | TRBJ1-1 | TRBV11-2
CASSPGIGSGANVLTF | . | TRBJ2-6 | TRBV11-2
CAISAQDGGGNQPQHF | . | TRBJ1-5 | TRBV10-3
CASSQSFDRVYGYTF | TRBD1 | TRBJ1-2 | TRBV4-1
CASSRSRGRDEQYF | . | TRBJ2-7 | TRBV11-3
CASSQDGAYENIQYF | . | TRBJ2-4 | TRBV4-3
CASSLWPGYYNEQFF | . | TRBJ2-1 | TRBV6-6
CASTSEGTETQYF | . | TRBJ2-5 | TRBV5-1
CASSPPGQATEAFF | TRBD1 | TRBJ1-1 | TRBV18
CASSYSMGATEAFF | . | TRBJ1-1 | TRBV6-5
CASSVGQGREQYF | TRBD1 | TRBJ2-7 | TRBV7-3
CAWNGQVLTDTQYF | TRBD1 | TRBJ2-3 | TRBV30
CASSVGGGAAANTEAFF | . | TRBJ1-1 | TRBV7-9
CSVEGGQGADTQYF | TRBD1 | TRBJ2-3 | TRBV29-1
CASSEGGNEQFF | . | TRBJ2-1 | TRBV2
CASSDRAGGIDTQYF | TRBD2 | TRBJ2-3 | TRBV6-4
CSAPPQYEQYF | . | TRBJ2-7 | TRBV20-1
CATRPGLSNSPLHF | . | TRBJ1-6 | TRBV19
CASSNLAASYNEQFF | TRBD2 | TRBJ2-1 | TRBV19
CASSYRQALTGELFF | . | TRBJ2-2 | TRBV6-5
CASSSTGTEAFF | . | TRBJ1-1 | TRBV5-4
CASSLKPGQDVYGYTF | TRBD1 | TRBJ1-2 | TRBV7-6
CASSLQPIGAYEQYF | . | TRBJ2-7 | TRBV6-6
CASSAVNSYEQYF | . | TRBJ2-7 | TRBV14
CASRLGPRTGGPHNEQFF | TRBD1 | TRBJ2-1 | TRBV2
CAGRVRIGEKLFF | . | TRBJ1-4 | TRBV7-9
CASSAPGLAGGPNTDTQYF | TRBD2 | TRBJ2-3 | TRBV9
CASSHRDRGRTYSNQPQHF | TRBD1 | TRBJ1-5 | TRBV4-1
CASSANLDSNIQYF | . | TRBJ2-4 | TRBV5-1
CASSPLAGGHADTQYF | TRBD2 | TRBJ2-3 | TRBV11-2
CASSLGLPGNSPLHF | . | TRBJ1-6 | TRBV5-8
CASSPEWDFGNTIYF | . | TRBJ1-3 | TRBV11-2
CSVPGEHNYGYTF | . | TRBJ1-2 | TRBV29-1
CASSPQRIEQYF | . | TRBJ2-7 | TRBV7-2
CASSLGGTSGAHQETQYF | TRBD2 | TRBJ2-5 | TRBV27
CASEGVYNEQFF | . | TRBJ2-1 | TRBV30
CASRRQANTGELFF | . | TRBJ2-2 | TRBV5-1
CASSGDREGEKLFF | TRBD1 | TRBJ1-4 | TRBV2
CSVEEGASTDTQYF | . | TRBJ2-3 | TRBV29-1
CASSPGRRSAYEQYF | . | TRBJ2-7 | TRBV6-6
CASSIGTAETQYF | TRBD1 | TRBJ2-5 | TRBV11-3
CASSPPSRAGYTF | . | TRBJ1-2 | TRBV18
CASSLEQGSGQPQHF | TRBD1 | TRBJ1-5 | TRBV4-2
CASSLARDRVREQYF | TRBD1 | TRBJ2-7 | TRBV7-2
CASTTDSTYEQYF | . | TRBJ2-7 | TRBV5-4
CASSEGTEAYEQYF | . | . | TRBV2
CASSFRDRDSYEQYF | TRBD1 | TRBJ2-7 | TRBV11-2
CASSDGGTGELFF | . | TRBJ2-2 | TRBV10-1
CASSEGGRNTEAFF | . | TRBJ1-1 | TRBV6-1
CASSPGSSYNSPLHF | . | TRBJ1-6 | TRBV4-1
CASRNWTGGNQPQHF | TRBD1 | TRBJ1-5 | TRBV19